This T cell receptor beta chain stems from a study of vaccination and CD4 T cells after COVID-19. Sequence data for DNA of cultured CD4+ T cells were generated by the Oncomine TCR Beta short-read assay. TCRdb reprocessed the PCR reads with MiXCR, giving one entry per CDR3 protein. The table has 9,500 to 12,000 distinct CDR3 sequences, 25% seen once. As for this clonotype: Its matching antigen is unknown.

Treatment defined: approximately 11-day PBMC culture with coronavirus spike peptide pools or control peptides (ViraFEST assay). PCR positivity was dated March to December 2020, before US Alpha, Beta and Delta variants. The input for sequencing was CD4+ T cells from blood, cultured in vitro, taken after SARS-CoV-2 vaccination. The sequence was obtained from a human donor who had recovered from COVID-19.

CDR3 nucleotide sequence: TGTGCCAGCAGTTTTTTAGGGGGCCGGTCACCCCTCCACTTT. Its translation is CASSFLGGRSPLHF. This chain connects TRBV28 to TRBJ1-6; TRBD1 agrees at 7 bases. The CDR3 has 14 residues. CDR1 is MDHEN and CDR2 is SYDVKM in the germline V gene. Trimming at V came to 3 bases and at J to 10 bases, leaving 6 bases not matched to a gene.